These T cell receptor beta chains were read from a single sample in a study of blood T cell repertoires in COVID-19. TCRdb's copy holds only in-frame clones and misses some; the assay was immunoSEQ multiplex PCR. Among approximately 82,000 clones listed, around four fifths were seen once. Sequenced input: peripheral blood. Receptors originate from a woman aged 55-75 years with acute or convalescent COVID-19. The conserved cysteine and the conserved F or W are not part of the CDR3 here. Only part of the rows carry a size: once, few, many, or a class if the clone is expanded.

v_call | clone_size | cdr3_aa
TRBV6-2/TRBV6-3 | . | ASSYAQLWRGYT
TRBV4-1 | . | ASSQGVPSGGAGYNEQF
TRBV3-1/TRBV3-2 | . | ASSPRSAASTDTQY
TRBV2 | . | ASVGSGSASPLH
TRBV6-2/TRBV6-3 | . | ASGQEGAWTYEQY
TRBV12-3/TRBV12-4 | . | ASSPGQGYGYT
TRBV30 | . | AWSTGGLNQPQH
TRBV9 | . | ASSPQGALMEPQH
TRBV6-2/TRBV6-3 | . | ASSSTGARGYT
TRBV19 | . | ASTGRYSNQPQH
TRBV7-2 | . | ASSLVASGSSYEQY
TRBV18 | few | ASSPGRNQPQH
TRBV30 | . | AWSAVNLNYGYT
TRBV7-7 | once | ASSPKGGSKNIQY
TRBV29-1 | few | SVSANTNYGYT
TRBV30 | . | AWSPTGTNEKLF
TRBV6-5 | . | ASIAEGDGEKLF